What follows is one T cell receptor (beta chain) and its context. The source of the sample is a study of Graves' ophthalmopathy and Graves' hyperthyroidism. Scientists amplified the TCR beta CDR3 regions from RNA transcripts. Investigators did first-round RT-PCR with HTBI primers, then second-round multiplex PCR. TCRdb passed the multiplex PCR reads through MiXCR, listing each CDR3 protein once. Seen here are about 240,000 distinct CDR3 sequences, around 45% observed once, and the top ten hold around half. This CDR3 region has 13 residues. After removal of 5 bases from V and 6 bases from J, the junction contained 3 bases not matched to a gene. CDR1 and CDR2 (germline): SGHTA, FQGNSA.

The chain recombines TRBV7-2 with TRBJ2-2, with 7 bases lining up with TRBD2. This sequence originates from an adult man with Graves' ophthalmopathy. The sequencing sample was made of peripheral blood. This chain's CDR3 is CASSPLAAGELFF. The DNA of the CDR3 is TGTGCCAGCAGCCCTCTAGCGGCCGGGGAGCTGTTTTTT. The full variable domain, in which reference TRBV7-2 and TRBJ2-2 provide the parts outside the CDR3, is GAGVSQSPSNKVTEKGKDVELRCDPISGHTALYWYRQSLGQGLEFLIYFQGNSAPDKSGLPSDRFSAERTGGSVSTLTIQRTQQEDSAVYLCASSPLAAGELFFGEGSRLTVL.